These T cell receptor beta chains were read from a single sample in a study of T cell changes during pregnancy in multiple sclerosis. Clones were sequenced by immunoSEQ multiplex PCR, and TCRdb holds only the in-frame ones, with some missing. The table includes around 68,000 clones, about nine tenths detected once. The source was peripheral blood, collected in the third trimester of pregnancy. Receptors originate from a female donor in good health, enrolled as a control in a pregnancy study. The CDR3 runs from the conserved cysteine through the conserved F or W. D genes are given only for firm matches. Clone size is shown for a subset of rows, as once, few, many or a class of expanded clone.

v_gene,len,abundance,j_gene,d_gene,CDR3nt,CDR3aa
TRBV12-5,15,NA,TRBJ2-5,TRBD2,TGTGCTAGTGGGGGAGGGGACCTGCGAGGTGAGACCCAGTACTTC,CASGGGDLRGETQYF
TRBV4-2,13,NA,TRBJ2-7,NA,TGTGCCAGCAGCCAAGTACTCTCCTACGAGCAGTACTTC,CASSQVLSYEQYF
TRBV28,14,NA,TRBJ1-5,NA,TGTGCCAGCACGGCCAGGGGCTACAATCAGCCCCAGCATTTT,CASTARGYNQPQHF
TRBV11-2,15,NA,TRBJ2-1,NA,TGTGCCAGCAGGACCGGGATCAGAAGGTACAATGAGCAGTTCTTC,CASRTGIRRYNEQFF
TRBV7-2,13,NA,TRBJ2-5,NA,TGTGCCAGCAGCCCCAGGGTCCGAGAGACCCAGTACTTC,CASSPRVRETQYF
TRBV7-9,13,NA,TRBJ2-5,NA,TGTGCCAGCAGCTTAGACAGGCAAGAGACCCAGTACTTC,CASSLDRQETQYF
TRBV9,14,NA,TRBJ1-2,TRBD1,TGTGCCAGCAGCGTAGTCGCAGGGGGCTATGGCTACACCTTC,CASSVVAGGYGYTF
TRBV9,16,NA,TRBJ1-1,TRBD1,TGTGCCAGCAGCGCCGGTGGGGGACAGATGAACACTGAAGCTTTCTTT,CASSAGGGQMNTEAFF
TRBV5-1,14,NA,TRBJ2-5,TRBD2,TGCGCCAGCAGCTTGAGCGGGAGTAGGGAGACCCAGTACTTC,CASSLSGSRETQYF
TRBV5-1,14,NA,TRBJ1-2,TRBD1,TGCGCCAGCAGCTCGGGCGGGACAGGCTCGGGCTACACCTTC,CASSSGGTGSGYTF
TRBV5-1,13,NA,TRBJ2-7,NA,TGCGCCAGCAGCTTGATCGGGGGCTACGAGCAGTACTTC,CASSLIGGYEQYF
TRBV5-1,17,NA,TRBJ2-3,NA,TGCGCCAGCAGCTTGCCCTCTGGGTTCCAGCGAGAAGATACGCAGTATTTT,CASSLPSGFQREDTQYF
TRBV11-2,15,once,TRBJ2-1,NA,TGTGCCAGCAGCTTAATAACGAGCTCCTACAATGAGCAGTTCTTC,CASSLITSSYNEQFF
TRBV18,14,once,TRBJ1-2,TRBD1,TGTGCCAGCTCACCACCCACAGGGGTTCATGGCTACACCTTC,CASSPPTGVHGYTF
TRBV27,13,NA,TRBJ1-4,NA,TGTGCCAGCATGTACAGGGATAACGAAAAACTGTTTTTT,CASMYRDNEKLFF
TRBV6-1,18,NA,TRBJ2-7,NA,TGTGCCAGCAGTGAACCGGGACATAGCTCGAGGGTGTCCTACGAGCAGTACTTC,CASSEPGHSSRVSYEQYF
TRBV5-1,13,NA,TRBJ2-7,NA,TGCGCCAGCAGCCGGGACTCGCCCGGCGAGCAGTACTTC,CASSRDSPGEQYF
TRBV11-2,18,NA,TRBJ2-1,TRBD2,TGTGCCAGCAGCCGACCGCCCCAAGAACTAGCGGGGATCAATGAGCAGTTCTTC,CASSRPPQELAGINEQFF
TRBV27,15,NA,TRBJ1-4,NA,TGTGCCAGCAGTTCCCCCGGGGGGCGTGATGAAAAACTGTTTTTT,CASSSPGGRDEKLFF